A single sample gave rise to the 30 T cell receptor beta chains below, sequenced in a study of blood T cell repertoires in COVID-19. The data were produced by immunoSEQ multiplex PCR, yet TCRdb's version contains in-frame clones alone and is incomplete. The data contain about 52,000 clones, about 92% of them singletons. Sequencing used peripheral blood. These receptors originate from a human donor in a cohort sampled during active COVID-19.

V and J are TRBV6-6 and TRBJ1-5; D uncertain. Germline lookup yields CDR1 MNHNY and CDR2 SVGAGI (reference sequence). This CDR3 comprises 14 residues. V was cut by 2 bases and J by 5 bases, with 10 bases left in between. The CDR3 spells CASSYGGPYQPQHF. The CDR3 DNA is TGTGCCAGCAGTTACGGAGGACCCTATCAGCCCCAGCATTTT.

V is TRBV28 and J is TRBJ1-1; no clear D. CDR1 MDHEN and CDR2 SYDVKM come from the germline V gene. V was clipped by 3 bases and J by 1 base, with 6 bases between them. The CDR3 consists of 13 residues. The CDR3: CASSFGGNTEAFF. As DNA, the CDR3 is TGTGCCAGCAGTTTCGGAGGGAACACTGAAGCTTTCTTT.

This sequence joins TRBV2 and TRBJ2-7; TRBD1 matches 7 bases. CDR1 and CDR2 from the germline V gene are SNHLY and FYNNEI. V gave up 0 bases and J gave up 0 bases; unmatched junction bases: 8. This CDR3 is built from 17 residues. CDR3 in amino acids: CASSEARTGLLSYEQYF. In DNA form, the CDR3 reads TGTGCCAGCAGTGAAGCAAGGACAGGATTACTCTCCTACGAGCAGTACTTC.

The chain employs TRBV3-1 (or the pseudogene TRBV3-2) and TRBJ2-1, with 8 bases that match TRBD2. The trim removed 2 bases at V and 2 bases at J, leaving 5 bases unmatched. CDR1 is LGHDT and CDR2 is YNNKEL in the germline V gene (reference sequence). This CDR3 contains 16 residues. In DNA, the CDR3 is TGTGCCAGCAGCCAAATAGCGGGACACACCTACAATGAGCAGTTCTTC. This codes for CASSQIAGHTYNEQFF.

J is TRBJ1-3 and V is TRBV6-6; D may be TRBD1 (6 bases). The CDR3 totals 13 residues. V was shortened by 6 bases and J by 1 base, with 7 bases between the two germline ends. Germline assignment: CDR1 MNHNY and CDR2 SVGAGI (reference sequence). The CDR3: CASRQGSGNTIYF. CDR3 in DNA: TGTGCCAGCAGACAGGGTTCTGGAAACACCATATATTTT.

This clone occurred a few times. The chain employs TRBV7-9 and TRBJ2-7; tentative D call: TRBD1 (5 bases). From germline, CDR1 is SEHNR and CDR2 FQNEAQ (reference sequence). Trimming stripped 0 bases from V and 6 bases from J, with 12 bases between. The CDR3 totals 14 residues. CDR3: CASSLARDISEQYF. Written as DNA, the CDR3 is TGTGCCAGCAGCTTAGCCAGGGATATAAGCGAGCAGTACTTC.

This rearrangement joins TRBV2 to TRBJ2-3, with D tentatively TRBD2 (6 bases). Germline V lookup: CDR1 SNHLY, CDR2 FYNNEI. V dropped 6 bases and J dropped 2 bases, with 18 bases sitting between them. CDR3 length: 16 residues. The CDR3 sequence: CASRSEPAGSTDTQYF. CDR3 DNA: TGTGCCAGCAGGTCTGAGCCAGCGGGCTCCACAGATACGCAGTATTTT.

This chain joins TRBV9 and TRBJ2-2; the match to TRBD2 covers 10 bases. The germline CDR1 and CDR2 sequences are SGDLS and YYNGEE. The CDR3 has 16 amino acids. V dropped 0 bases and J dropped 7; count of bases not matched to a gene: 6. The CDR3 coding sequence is TGTGCCAGCAGCGTAGCCCTAGCGGGAGCAGACGGGGAGCTGTTTTTT. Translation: CASSVALAGADGELFF.

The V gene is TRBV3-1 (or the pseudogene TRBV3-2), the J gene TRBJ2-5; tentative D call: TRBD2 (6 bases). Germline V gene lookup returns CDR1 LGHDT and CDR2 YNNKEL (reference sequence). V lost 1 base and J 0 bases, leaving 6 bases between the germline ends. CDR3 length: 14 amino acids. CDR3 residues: CASSQGGDQETQYF. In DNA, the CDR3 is TGTGCCAGCAGCCAAGGGGGGGACCAAGAGACCCAGTACTTC.

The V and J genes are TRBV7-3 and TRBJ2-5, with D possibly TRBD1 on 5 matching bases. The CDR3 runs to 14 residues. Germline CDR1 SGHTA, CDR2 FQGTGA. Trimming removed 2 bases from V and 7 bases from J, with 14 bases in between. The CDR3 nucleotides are TGTGCCAGCAGCTTATTTGGTCGCCAGGGGACCCAGTACTTC. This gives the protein CASSLFGRQGTQYF.

CDR3: CASSSGTLTGELFF. In nucleotides, the CDR3 is TGTGCCAGCAGCTCCGGGACTTTGACCGGGGAGCTGTTTTTT. The V gene is TRBV5-4, the J gene TRBJ2-2, with a weak D call TRBD2 (6 bases). Germline lookup yields CDR1 SGHNT and CDR2 YYREEE (reference sequence). The CDR3 contains 14 residues. The V end lost 3 bases, the J end lost 5 bases, and 11 bases lay between the germline ends.

The CDR3 bases are TGTGCCAGCAGAGGCACCCAGAGGTCCTACGAGCAGTACTTC. Its translation is CASRGTQRSYEQYF. The V call is TRBV2, the J call TRBJ2-7; D remains ambiguous. The CDR3 loop spans 14 amino acids. The germline V gene has CDR1 SNHLY and CDR2 FYNNEI. Trimming took off 6 bases at V and 1 base at J, with 13 bases between the two ends.

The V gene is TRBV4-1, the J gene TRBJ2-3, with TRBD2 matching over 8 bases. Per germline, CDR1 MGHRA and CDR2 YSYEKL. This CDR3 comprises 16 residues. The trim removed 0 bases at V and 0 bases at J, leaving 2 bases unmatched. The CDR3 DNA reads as TGCGCCAGCAGCCAAGAACGGACTAGCAGCACAGATACGCAGTATTTT. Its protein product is CASSQERTSSTDTQYF.

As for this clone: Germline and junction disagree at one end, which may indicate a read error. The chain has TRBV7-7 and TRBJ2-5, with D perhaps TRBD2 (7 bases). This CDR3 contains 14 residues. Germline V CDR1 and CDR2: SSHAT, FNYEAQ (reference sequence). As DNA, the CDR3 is TGTGCTAGCAGCTTAGGGGGAGGGAGCGAGACCCAGTACTTC. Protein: CASSLGGGSETQYF.

The CDR3 region is CSVEDLGRLSDGYTF. Here the CDR3 DNA reads TGCAGCGTTGAAGATCTAGGCAGACTTAGCGATGGCTACACCTTC. The rearrangement joins TRBV29-1 to TRBJ1-2; D gene uncertain. The V end was cut by 0 bases, the J end by 6 bases, with 17 bases between. Germline values: CDR1 SQVTM, CDR2 ANQGSEA. The CDR3 has 15 amino acids.

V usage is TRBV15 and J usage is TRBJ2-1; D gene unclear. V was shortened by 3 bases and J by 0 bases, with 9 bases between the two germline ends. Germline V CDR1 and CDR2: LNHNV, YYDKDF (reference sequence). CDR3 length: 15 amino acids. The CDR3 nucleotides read TGTGCCACCAGCAGGACTGCGAGCTCCTACAATGAGCAGTTCTTC. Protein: CATSRTASSYNEQFF.

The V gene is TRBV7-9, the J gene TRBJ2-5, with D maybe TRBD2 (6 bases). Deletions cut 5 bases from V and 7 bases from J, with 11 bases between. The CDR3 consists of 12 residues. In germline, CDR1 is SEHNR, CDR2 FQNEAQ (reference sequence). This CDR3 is CASSIRRGTQYF. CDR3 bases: TGTGCCAGCAGCATCAGGCGGGGGACCCAGTACTTC.

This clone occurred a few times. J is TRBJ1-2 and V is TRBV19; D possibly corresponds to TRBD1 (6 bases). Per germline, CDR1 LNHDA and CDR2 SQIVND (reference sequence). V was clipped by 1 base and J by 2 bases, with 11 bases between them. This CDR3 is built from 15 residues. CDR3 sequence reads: CASSIVTGTNYGYTF. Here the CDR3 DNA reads TGTGCCAGTAGTATAGTAACAGGGACGAACTATGGCTACACCTTC.

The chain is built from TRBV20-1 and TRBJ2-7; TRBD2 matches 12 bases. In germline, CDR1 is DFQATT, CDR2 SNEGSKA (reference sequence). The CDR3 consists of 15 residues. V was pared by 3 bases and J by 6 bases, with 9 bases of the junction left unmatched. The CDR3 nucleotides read TGCAGTGCTAGTCCACCGGGACTAGCGGGTCGCGAGCAGTACTTC. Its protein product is CSASPPGLAGREQYF.

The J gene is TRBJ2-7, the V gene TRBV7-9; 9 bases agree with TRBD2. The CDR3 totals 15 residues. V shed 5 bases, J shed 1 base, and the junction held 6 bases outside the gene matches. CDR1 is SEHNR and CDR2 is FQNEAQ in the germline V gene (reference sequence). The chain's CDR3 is CASSLAGLASYEQYF. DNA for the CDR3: TGTGCCAGCAGCCTCGCGGGACTAGCTTCCTACGAGCAGTACTTC.

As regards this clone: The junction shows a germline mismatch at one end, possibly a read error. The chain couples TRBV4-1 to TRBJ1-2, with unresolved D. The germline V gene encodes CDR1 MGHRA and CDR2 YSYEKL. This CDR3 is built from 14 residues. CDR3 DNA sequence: TGCGCCAGCAGTCAAGAACAGAGAAACTATGGCTACACCTTC. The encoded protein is CASSQEQRNYGYTF.

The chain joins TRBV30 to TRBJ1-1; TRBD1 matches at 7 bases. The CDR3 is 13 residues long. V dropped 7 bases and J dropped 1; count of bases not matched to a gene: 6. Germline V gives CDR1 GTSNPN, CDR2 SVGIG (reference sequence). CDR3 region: CAYDRVQNTEAFF. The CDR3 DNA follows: TGTGCCTACGACAGGGTACAGAACACTGAAGCTTTCTTT.

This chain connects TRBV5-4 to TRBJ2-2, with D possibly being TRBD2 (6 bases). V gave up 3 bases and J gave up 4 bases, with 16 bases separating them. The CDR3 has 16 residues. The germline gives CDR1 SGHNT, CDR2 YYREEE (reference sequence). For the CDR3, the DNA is TGTGCCAGCAGCTCCTACGGGACTCTGAGCACCGGGGAGCTGTTTTTT. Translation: CASSSYGTLSTGELFF.

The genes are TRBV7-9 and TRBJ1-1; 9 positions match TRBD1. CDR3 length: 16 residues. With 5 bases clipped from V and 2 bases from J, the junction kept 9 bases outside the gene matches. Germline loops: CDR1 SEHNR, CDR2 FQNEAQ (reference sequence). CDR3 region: CASSRPGQGLNTEAFF. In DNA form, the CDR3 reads TGTGCCAGCAGCCGTCCGGGACAGGGCCTAAACACTGAAGCTTTCTTT.

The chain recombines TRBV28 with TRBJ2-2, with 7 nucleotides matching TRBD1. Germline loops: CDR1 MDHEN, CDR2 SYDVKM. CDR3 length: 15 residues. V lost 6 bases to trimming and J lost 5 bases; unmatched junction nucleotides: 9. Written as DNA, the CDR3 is TGTGCCAGCAGGGGAGACAGGGTTTGGACCGGGGAGCTGTTTTTT. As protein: CASRGDRVWTGELFF.

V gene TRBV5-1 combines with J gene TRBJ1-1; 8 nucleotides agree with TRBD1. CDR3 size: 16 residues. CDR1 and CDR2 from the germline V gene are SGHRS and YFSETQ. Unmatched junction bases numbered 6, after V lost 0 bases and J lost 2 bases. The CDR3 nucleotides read TGCGCCAGCAGCTTGGGACCCGCAGGGGGCAACACTGAAGCTTTCTTT. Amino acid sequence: CASSLGPAGGNTEAFF.

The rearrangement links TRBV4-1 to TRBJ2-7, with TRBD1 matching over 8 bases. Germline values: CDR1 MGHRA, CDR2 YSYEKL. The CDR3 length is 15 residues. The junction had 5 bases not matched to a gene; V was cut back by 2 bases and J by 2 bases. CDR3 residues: CASSQTGQGPYEQYF. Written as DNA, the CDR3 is TGCGCCAGCAGCCAAACCGGACAGGGACCCTACGAGCAGTACTTC.

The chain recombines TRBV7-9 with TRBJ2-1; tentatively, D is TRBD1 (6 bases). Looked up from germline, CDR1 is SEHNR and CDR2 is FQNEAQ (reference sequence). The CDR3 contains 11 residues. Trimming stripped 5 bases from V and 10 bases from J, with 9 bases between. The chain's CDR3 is CASSPGDEQFF. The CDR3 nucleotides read TGTGCCAGCAGCCCAGGGGACGAGCAGTTCTTC.

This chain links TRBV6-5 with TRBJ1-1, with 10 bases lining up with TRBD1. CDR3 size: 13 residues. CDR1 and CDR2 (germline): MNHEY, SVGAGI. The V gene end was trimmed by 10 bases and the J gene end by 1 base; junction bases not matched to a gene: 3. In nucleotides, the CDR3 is TGTGCCATGAGGACAGGGGGGAACACTGAAGCTTTCTTT. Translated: CAMRTGGNTEAFF.

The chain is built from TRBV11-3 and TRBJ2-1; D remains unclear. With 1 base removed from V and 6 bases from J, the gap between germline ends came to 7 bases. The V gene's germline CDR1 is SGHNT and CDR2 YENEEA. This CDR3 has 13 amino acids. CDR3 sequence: CASSLGLANEQFF. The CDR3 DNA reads TGTGCCAGCAGCTTAGGTCTGGCCAATGAGCAGTTCTTC.